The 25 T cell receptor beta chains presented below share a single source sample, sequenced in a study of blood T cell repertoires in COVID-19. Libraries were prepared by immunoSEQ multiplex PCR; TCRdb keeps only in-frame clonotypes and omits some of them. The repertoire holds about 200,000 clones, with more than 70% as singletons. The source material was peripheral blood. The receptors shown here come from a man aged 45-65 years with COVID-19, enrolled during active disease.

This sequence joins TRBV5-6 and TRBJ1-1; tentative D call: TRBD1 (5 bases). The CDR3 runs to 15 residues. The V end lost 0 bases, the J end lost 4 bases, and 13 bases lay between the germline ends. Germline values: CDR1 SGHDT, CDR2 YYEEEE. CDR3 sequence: CASSLGPGRATEAFF. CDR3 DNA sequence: TGTGCCAGCAGCTTGGGACCAGGGAGGGCCACTGAAGCTTTCTTT.

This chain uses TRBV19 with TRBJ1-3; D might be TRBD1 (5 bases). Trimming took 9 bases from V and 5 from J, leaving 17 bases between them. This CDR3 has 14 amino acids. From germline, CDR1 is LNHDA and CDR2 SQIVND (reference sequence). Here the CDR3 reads CASGFGQSRNTIYF. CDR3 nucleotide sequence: TGTGCCAGCGGCTTCGGACAATCTCGAAACACCATATATTTT. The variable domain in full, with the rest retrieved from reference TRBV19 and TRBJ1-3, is DGGITQSPKYLFRKEGQNVTLSCEQNLNHDAMYWYRQDPGQGLRLIYYSQIVNDFQKGDIAEGYSVSREKKESFPLTVTSAQKNPTAFYLCASGFGQSRNTIYFGEGSWLTVV.

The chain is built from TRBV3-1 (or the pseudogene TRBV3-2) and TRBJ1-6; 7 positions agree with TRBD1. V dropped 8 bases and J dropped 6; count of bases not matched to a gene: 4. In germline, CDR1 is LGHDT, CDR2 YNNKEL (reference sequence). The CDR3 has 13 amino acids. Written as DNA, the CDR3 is TGTGCCAGCTCCGGGACAGCTAATTCACCCCTCCACTTT. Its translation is CASSGTANSPLHF.

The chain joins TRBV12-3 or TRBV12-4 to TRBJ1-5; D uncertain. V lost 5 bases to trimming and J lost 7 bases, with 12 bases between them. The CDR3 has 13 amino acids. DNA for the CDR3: TGTGCCAGCAGTCCCTCCCTGGGCCAGCCCCAGCATTTT. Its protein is CASSPSLGQPQHF.

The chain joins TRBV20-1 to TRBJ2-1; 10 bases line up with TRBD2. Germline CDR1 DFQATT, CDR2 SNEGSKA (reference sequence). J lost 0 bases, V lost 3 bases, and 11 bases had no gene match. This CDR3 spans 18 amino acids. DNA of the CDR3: TGCAGTGCTAGTTGGTGGTTAGCGGGAGGAACCTCCTACAATGAGCAGTTCTTC. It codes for CSASWWLAGGTSYNEQFF.

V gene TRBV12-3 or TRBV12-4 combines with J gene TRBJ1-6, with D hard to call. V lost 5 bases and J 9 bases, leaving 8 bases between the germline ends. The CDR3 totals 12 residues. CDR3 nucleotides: TGTGCCAGCAGTCTCCCCGGTTCACCCCTCCACTTT. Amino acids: CASSLPGSPLHF.

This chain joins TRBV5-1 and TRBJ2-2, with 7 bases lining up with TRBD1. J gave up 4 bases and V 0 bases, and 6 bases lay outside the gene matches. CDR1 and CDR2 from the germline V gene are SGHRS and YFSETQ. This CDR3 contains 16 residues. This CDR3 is CASSLGQGVGTGELFF. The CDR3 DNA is TGCGCCAGCAGCTTGGGACAGGGCGTGGGCACCGGGGAGCTGTTTTTT.

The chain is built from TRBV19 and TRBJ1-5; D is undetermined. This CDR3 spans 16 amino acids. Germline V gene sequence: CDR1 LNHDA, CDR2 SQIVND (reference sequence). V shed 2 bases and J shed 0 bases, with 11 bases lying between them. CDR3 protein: CASSIRGSYSNQPQHF. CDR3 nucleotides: TGTGCCAGTAGTATAAGAGGGTCCTATAGCAATCAGCCCCAGCATTTT.

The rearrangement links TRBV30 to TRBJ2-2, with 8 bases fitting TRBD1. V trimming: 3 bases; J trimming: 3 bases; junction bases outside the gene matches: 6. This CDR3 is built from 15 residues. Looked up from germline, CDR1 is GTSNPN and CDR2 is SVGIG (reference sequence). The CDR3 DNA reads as TGTGCCTGGAGCCCTGGACAGGGTCACACCGGGGAGCTGTTTTTT. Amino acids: CAWSPGQGHTGELFF.

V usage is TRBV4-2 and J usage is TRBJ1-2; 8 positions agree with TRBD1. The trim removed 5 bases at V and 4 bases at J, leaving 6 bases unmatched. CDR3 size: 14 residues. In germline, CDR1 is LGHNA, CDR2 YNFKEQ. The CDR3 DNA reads TGTGCCAGCAGCTCTGACAGGGGCGGCTATGGCTACACCTTC. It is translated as CASSSDRGGYGYTF.

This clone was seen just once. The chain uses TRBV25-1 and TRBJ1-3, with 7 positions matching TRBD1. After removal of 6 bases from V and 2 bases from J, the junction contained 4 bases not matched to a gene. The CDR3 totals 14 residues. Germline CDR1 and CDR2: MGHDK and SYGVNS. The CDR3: CASRETGTGNTIYF. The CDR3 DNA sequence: TGTGCCAGCAGGGAGACAGGGACTGGAAACACCATATATTTT.

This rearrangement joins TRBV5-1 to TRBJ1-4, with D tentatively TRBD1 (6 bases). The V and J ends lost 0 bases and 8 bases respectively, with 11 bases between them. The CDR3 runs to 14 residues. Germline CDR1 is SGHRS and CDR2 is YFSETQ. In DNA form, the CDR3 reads TGCGCCAGCAGCTTGGCCGGGGACAAGGAAAAACTGTTTTTT. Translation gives CASSLAGDKEKLFF.

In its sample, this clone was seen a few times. The CDR3, as DNA: TGTGCCAGCAGCTTTGGACAAAACACTGAAGCTTTCTTT. Protein product: CASSFGQNTEAFF. V usage is TRBV13 and J usage is TRBJ1-1; perhaps TRBD1 as D (5 bases). Trimming pared 3 bases from V and 2 bases from J, leaving 7 bases between. CDR1 and CDR2 (germline): PRHDT, FYEKMQ (reference sequence). The CDR3 consists of 13 residues.

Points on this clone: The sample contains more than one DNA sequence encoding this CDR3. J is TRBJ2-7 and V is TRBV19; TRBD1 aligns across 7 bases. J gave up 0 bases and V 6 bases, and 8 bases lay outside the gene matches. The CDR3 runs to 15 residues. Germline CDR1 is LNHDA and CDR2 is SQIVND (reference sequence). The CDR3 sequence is CASSPGTVSSYEQYF. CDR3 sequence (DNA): TGTGCCAGTAGCCCCGGGACAGTCAGCTCCTACGAGCAGTACTTC.

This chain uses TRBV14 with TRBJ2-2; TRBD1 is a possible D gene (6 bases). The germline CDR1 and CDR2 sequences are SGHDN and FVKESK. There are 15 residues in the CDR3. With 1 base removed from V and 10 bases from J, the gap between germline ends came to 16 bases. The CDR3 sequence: CASSQGTGHREELFF. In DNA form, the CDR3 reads TGTGCCAGCAGCCAAGGTACAGGGCACCGGGAGGAGCTGTTTTTT.

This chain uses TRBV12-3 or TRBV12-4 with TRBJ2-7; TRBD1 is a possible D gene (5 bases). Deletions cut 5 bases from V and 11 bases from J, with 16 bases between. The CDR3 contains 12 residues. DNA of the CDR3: TGTGCCAGCAGTCAGACAGTCTCGGGCAAGTACTTC. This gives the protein CASSQTVSGKYF.

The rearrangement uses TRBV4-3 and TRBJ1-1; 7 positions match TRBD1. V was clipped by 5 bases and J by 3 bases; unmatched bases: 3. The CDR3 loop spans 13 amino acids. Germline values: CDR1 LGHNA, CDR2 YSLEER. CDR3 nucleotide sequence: TGCGCCAGCAGCTACACAGGGGACACTGAAGCTTTCTTT. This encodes CASSYTGDTEAFF.

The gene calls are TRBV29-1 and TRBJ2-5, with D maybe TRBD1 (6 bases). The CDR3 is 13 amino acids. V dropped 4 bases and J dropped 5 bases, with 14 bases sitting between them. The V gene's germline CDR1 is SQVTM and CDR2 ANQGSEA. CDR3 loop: CSVGVSGAETQYF. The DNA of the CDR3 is TGCAGCGTTGGGGTTTCAGGGGCTGAGACCCAGTACTTC.

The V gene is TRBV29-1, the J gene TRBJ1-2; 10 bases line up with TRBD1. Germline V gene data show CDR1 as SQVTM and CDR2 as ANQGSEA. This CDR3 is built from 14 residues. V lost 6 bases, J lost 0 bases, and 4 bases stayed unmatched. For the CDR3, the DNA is TGCAGCGTCACTGGACAGGGGGCTAACTATGGCTACACCTTC. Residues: CSVTGQGANYGYTF.

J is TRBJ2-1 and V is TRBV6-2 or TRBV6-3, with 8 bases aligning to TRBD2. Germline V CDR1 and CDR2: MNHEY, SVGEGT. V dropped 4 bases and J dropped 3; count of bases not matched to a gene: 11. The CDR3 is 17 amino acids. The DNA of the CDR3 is TGTGCCAGCAGTTTCTCCCGGGGAGCGGGGGTCTACAATGAGCAGTTCTTC. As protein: CASSFSRGAGVYNEQFF.

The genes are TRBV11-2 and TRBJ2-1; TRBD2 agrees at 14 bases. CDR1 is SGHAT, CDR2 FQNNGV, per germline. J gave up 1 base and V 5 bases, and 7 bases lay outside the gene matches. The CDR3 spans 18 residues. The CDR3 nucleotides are TGTGCCAGCAGCATGGGACTAGCGGGAGCAGTATCCTACAATGAGCAGTTCTTC. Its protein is CASSMGLAGAVSYNEQFF.

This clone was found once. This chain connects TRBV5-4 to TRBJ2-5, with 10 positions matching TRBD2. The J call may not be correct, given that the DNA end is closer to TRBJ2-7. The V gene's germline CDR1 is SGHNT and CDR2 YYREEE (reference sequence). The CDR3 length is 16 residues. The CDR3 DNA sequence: TGTGCCAGCAGCTCCTACAAAGGACTAGCGGACTACGAGCAGTACTTC. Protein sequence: CASSSYKGLADYEQYF.

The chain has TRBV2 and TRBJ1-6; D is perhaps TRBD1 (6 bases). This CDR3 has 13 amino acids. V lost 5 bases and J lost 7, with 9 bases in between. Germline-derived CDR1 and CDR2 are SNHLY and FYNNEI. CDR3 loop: CASSLQGNSPLHF. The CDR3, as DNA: TGTGCCAGCAGTTTACAGGGCAATTCACCCCTCCACTTT.

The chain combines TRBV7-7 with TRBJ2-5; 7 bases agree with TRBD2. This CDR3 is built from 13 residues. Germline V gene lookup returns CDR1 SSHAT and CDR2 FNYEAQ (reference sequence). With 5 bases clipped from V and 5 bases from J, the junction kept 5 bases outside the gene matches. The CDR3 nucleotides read TGTGCCAGCAGCCCCCCCGGGGGGGAGACCCAGTACTTC. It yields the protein CASSPPGGETQYF.

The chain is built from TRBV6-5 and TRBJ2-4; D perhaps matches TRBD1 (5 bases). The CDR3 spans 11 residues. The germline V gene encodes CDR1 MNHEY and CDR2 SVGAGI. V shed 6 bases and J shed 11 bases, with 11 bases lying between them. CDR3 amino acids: CASRIDSVQYF. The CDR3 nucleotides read TGTGCCAGCAGGATAGACAGCGTTCAGTACTTC.